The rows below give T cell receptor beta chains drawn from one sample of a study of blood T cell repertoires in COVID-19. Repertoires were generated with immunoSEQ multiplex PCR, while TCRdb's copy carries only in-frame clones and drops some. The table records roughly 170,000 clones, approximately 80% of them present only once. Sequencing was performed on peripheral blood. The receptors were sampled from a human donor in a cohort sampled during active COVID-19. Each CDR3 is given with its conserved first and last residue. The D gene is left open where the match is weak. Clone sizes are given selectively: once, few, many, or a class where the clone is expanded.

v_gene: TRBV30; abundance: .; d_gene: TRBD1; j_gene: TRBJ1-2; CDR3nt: TGTGCCTGGACGCGGGACAGGGAGAGCTATGGCTACACCTTC; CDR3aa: CAWTRDRESYGYTF
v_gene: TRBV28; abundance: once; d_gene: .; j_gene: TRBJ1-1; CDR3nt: TGTGCCACCCTACTCGGGTGGGGCAGACCGAACACTGAAGCTTTCTTT; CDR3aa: CATLLGWGRPNTEAFF
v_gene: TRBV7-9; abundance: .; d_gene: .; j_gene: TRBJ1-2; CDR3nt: TGTGCCAGCAGCTCCCATACAACCGTCTATGGCTACACCTTC; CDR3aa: CASSSHTTVYGYTF
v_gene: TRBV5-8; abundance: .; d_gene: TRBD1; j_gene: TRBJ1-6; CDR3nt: TGTGCCAGCAGCGTAGGACAGGGAAGGGCCATAAGTTCACCCCTCCACTTT; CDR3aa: CASSVGQGRAISSPLHF
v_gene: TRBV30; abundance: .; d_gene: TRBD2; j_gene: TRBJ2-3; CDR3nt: TGTGCCTGGAGTGTACCTAGCGGGGGGCCAGATACGCAGTATTTT; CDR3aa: CAWSVPSGGPDTQYF
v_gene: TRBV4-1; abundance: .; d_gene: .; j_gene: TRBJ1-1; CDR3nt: TGCGCCAGCAGCCACTCCAGGGGTCCTGAAGCTTTCTTT; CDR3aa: CASSHSRGPEAFF
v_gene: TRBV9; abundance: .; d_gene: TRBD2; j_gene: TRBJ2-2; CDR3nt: TGTGCCAGCGCACACAGACTAGCCACTGGGGAGCTGTTTTTT; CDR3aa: CASAHRLATGELFF
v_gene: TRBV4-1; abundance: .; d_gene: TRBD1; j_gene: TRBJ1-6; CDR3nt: TGCGCCAGCAGTTTTGGACAGGGGGCTTCCCTAAATTCACCCCTCCACTTT; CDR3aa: CASSFGQGASLNSPLHF
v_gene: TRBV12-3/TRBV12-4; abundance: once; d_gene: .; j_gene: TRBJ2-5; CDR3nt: TGTGCCAGCAGTTTTGGAGGGGCGGAGACCCAGTACTTC; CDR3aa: CASSFGGAETQYF
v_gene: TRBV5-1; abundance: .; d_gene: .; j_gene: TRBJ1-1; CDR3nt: TGCGCCAGCACGGATTGGTCGAGTGGAGGCACTGAAGCTTTCTTT; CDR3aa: CASTDWSSGGTEAFF
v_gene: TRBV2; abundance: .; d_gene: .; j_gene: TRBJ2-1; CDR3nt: TGTGCCAGCAGTGATGAGGGCCACTGGAACCTCCTAAATGAGCAGTTCTTC; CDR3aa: CASSDEGHWNLLNEQFF
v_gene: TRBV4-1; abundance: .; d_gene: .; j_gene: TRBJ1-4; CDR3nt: TGCGCCAGCAGCCAAGATAGATTCGGGGGGGTCGGTGAAAAACTGTTTTTT; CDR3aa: CASSQDRFGGVGEKLFF
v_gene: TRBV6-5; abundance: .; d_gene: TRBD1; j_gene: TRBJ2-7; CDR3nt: TGTGCCAGCAGTTCGAAGACAGGGAGCTCCTACGAGCAGTACTTC; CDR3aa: CASSSKTGSSYEQYF
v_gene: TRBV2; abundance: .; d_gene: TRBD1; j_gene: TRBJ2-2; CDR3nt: TGTGCCAGCAAGGATGGGGGACAGAGGAACACCGGGGAGCTGTTTTTT; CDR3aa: CASKDGGQRNTGELFF
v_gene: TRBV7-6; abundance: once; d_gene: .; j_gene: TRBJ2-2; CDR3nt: TGTGCCAGCAGCCCTTTACCGCTACGATCCGGGGAGCTGTTTTTT; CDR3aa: CASSPLPLRSGELFF
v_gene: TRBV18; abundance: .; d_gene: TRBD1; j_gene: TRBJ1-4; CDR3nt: TGTGCCAGCTCACCGCGACAGGGAGGAACAGTCGCAACTAATGAAAAACTGTTTTTT; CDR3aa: CASSPRQGGTVATNEKLFF
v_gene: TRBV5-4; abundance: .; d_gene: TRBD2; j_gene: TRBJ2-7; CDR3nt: TGTGCCAGCAGCACTATAGGGACTAGCGGGGGGATCCCCTCCTACGAGCAGTACTTC; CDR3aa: CASSTIGTSGGIPSYEQYF
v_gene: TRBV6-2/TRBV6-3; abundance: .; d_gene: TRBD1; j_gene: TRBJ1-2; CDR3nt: TGTGCCAGCAGTTACCTAATAGGGGGCGATGGCTACACCTTC; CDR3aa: CASSYLIGGDGYTF
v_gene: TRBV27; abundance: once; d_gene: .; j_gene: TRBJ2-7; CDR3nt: TGTGCCAGCAGTTTGCCTTCGAGGGAGCAGTACTTC; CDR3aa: CASSLPSREQYF
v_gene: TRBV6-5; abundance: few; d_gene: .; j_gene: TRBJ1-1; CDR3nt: TGTGCCAGCAGCAGAGGAAACACTGAAGCTTTCTTT; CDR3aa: CASSRGNTEAFF
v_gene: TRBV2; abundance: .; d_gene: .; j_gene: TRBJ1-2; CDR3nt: TGTGCCAGCAGTGGCGCCCAAGACACATATCTTAACTATGGCTACACCTTC; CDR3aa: CASSGAQDTYLNYGYTF
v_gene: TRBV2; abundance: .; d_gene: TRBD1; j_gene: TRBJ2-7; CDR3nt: TGTGCCAGCCGGACAGACAGGGCGTTCGGGACCTACGAGCAGTACTTC; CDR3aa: CASRTDRAFGTYEQYF
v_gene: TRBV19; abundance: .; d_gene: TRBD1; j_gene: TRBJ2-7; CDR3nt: TGTGCCAGTAGTTCCCGTGAAGGGGGCGAATCCCACTACGAGCAGTACTTC; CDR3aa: CASSSREGGESHYEQYF
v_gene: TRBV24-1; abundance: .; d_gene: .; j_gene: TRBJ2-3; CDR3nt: TGTGCCACCAGTGATGGGACTTTCGCGCAGTATTTT; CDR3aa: CATSDGTFAQYF
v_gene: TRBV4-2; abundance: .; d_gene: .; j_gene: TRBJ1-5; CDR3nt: TGTGCCAGCAGCCAAGTTGACGGGGGGTCTCAGCCCCAGCATTTT; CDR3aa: CASSQVDGGSQPQHF
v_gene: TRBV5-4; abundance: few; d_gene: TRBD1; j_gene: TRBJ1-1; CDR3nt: TGTGCCAGCAGCTTCGGGACAGGGAGGACTGAAGCTTTCTTT; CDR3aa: CASSFGTGRTEAFF
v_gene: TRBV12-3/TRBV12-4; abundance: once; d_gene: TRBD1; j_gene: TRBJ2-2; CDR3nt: TGTGCCAGCAAGATAGGGGGCCGGGAGCTGTTTTTT; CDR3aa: CASKIGGRELFF
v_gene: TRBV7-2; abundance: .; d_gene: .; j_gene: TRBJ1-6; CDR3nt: TGTGCCAGCAGCTCCTTGGGGCAGGGTAATTCACCCCTCCACTTT; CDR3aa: CASSSLGQGNSPLHF
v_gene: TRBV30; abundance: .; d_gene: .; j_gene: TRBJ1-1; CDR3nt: TGTGCCTGGAGTCAACAGGGATCGGGCACTGAAGCTTTCTTT; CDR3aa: CAWSQQGSGTEAFF
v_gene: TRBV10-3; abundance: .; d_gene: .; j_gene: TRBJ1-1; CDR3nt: TGTGCCATCAGTGGGGGGGGGAGTGAAGCTTTCTTT; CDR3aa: CAISGGGSEAFF
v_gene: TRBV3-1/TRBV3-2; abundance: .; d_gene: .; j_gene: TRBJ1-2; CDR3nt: TGTGCCAGCAGCCAAGGGGCAGGGAACTATGGCTACACCTTC; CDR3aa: CASSQGAGNYGYTF
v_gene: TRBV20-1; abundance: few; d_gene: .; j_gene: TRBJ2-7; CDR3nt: TGCAGTGCTAGTCGCGGAAGCGAGCAGTACTTC; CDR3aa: CSASRGSEQYF
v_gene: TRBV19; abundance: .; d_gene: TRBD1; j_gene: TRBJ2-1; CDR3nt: TGTGCCAGTAGTATAGGGACAGGGTCCTACAATGAGCAGTTCTTC; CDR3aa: CASSIGTGSYNEQFF
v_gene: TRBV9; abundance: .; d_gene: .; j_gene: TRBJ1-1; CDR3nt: TGTGCCAGCAGCGTAGAACTCGTTGACACTGAAGCTTTCTTT; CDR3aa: CASSVELVDTEAFF
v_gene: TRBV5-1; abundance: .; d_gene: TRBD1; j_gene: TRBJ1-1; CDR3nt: TGCGCCAGCAGCTCCGGACAGGCCCCGAACACTGAAGCTTTCTTT; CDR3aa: CASSSGQAPNTEAFF
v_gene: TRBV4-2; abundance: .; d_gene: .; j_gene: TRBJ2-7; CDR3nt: TGTGCCAGCAGCCAATTAGAGGCCAGCTACGAGCAGTACTTC; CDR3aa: CASSQLEASYEQYF
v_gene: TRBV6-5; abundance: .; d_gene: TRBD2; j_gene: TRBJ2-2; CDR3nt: TGTGCCAGCAACCTGGGAGGGGATATCGGGGAGCTGTTTTTT; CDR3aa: CASNLGGDIGELFF
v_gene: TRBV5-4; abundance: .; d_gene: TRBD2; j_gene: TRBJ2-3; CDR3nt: TGTGCCAGCAGCTCGACTAGCGGGGGGCTGCAGAGCACAGATACGCAGTATTTT; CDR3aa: CASSSTSGGLQSTDTQYF
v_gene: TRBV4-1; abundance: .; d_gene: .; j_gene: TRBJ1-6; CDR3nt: TGCGCCAGCAGCCAAGAAGACAGGAATAATTCACCCCTCCACTTT; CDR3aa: CASSQEDRNNSPLHF
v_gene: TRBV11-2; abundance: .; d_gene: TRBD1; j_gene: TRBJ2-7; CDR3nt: TGTGCCAGCAGCGAGGACAGGGTCGGCTCCTACGAGCAGTACTTC; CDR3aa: CASSEDRVGSYEQYF
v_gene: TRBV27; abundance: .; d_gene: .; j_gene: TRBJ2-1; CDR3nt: TGTGCCAGCAGTTTATCGTCCACAGGGAATGAGCAGTTCTTC; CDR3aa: CASSLSSTGNEQFF
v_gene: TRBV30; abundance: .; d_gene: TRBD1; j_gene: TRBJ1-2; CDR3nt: TGTGCCTGGAGTGCGAACAGGGGGTCTTTTTCTGGCTACACCTTC; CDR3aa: CAWSANRGSFSGYTF
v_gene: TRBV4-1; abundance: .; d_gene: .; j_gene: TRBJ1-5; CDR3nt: TGCGCCAGCAGCCAAGTGAGGGACACCGATCAGCCCCAGCATTTT; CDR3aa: CASSQVRDTDQPQHF
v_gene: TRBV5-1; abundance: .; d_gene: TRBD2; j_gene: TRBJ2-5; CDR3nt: TGCGCCAGCAGCTTGCTGACTAGCGGGGGCCTATTATCTCGGGAGACCCAGTACTTC; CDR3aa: CASSLLTSGGLLSRETQYF